These T cell receptor beta chains were read from a single sample in a study of cytomegalovirus exposure and HLA in healthy donors. Libraries were prepared by immunoSEQ multiplex PCR; TCRdb keeps only in-frame clonotypes and omits some of them. The sample shows about 160,000 clones, approximately 70% of them seen only once. The sample comprised PBMCs. These TCRs come from a man aged 35 to 55 in good health and CMV-seropositive. CDR3s include the opening cysteine and the closing phenylalanine or tryptophan. A D gene is named only where the DNA matches it firmly. Clone size appears in some rows only: once, few, many, or a class for an expanded clone.

clone_size j_call v_call d_call cdr3_nt cdr3_aa
few TRBJ2-3 TRBV6-1 TRBD2 TGTGCCAGCAGTGACAGCGGGGGGGCCACAGATACGCAGTATTTT CASSDSGGATDTQYF
. TRBJ2-7 TRBV27 TRBD1 TGTGCCAGCAGTCCAGACAGGGCATCATACGAGCAGTACTTC CASSPDRASYEQYF
. TRBJ2-1 TRBV6-6 . TGTGCCAGCAGTTACTCCACTACGGCGCAGTTCTTC CASSYSTTAQFF
. TRBJ1-5 TRBV6-1 TRBD1 TGTGCCAGCAGTGAACGGACAGGGGGGCAGCCCCAGCATTTT CASSERTGGQPQHF
. TRBJ1-1 TRBV6-5 TRBD1 TGTGCCAGCAGCTTGGGACAGATGAACACTGAAGCTTTCTTT CASSLGQMNTEAFF
. TRBJ1-1 TRBV7-6 . TGTGCCAGCAGCTTAAGACAGGAAGCTTCATGGAACACTGAAGCTTTCTTT CASSLRQEASWNTEAFF
. TRBJ2-2 TRBV30 . TGTGCCTGGAGTGAAGGACTGTCGTCCGGGGAGCTGTTTTTT CAWSEGLSSGELFF
. TRBJ2-7 TRBV5-6 . TGTGCCAGCACCATGTATGGGACATCCAACGAGCAGTACTTC CASTMYGTSNEQYF
. TRBJ2-3 TRBV7-9 . TGTTCCAGCAGGGTGGCTAGCACAGATACGCAGTATTTT CSSRVASTDTQYF
. TRBJ1-2 TRBV12-5 . TGTGCTAGTGGTCTCGGGACAAGGAGCTATGGCTACACCTTC CASGLGTRSYGYTF
few TRBJ2-1 TRBV14 . TGTGCCAGCAGCCCCCTCGTCCCTAATGAGCAGTTCTTC CASSPLVPNEQFF
. TRBJ2-1 TRBV6-5 . TGTGCCAGCAGGGCCCTCGATCCCTACAATGAGCAGTTCTTC CASRALDPYNEQFF
. TRBJ2-5 TRBV5-1 TRBD2 TGCGCCAGCAGCCGGCGGCTAGCGGGGGGAAGCGCGCGGACGGAGACCCAGTACTTC CASSRRLAGGSARTETQYF
. TRBJ1-5 TRBV10-3 TRBD1 TGTGCCGCGGGACAGAAAAATCAGCCCCAGCATTTT CAAGQKNQPQHF
. TRBJ2-2 TRBV7-2 TRBD2 TGTGCCAGCAGCTTAGTAGCGGGGGGTACGAACACCGGGGAGCTGTTTTTT CASSLVAGGTNTGELFF
. TRBJ1-2 TRBV4-3 . TGCGCCAGCAGCCAAGTTACTCCCAGCAGGTATGGCTACACCTTC CASSQVTPSRYGYTF
. TRBJ2-7 TRBV27 TRBD1 TGTGCCAGCAGTTCTGGGGACAGCCGATACCCCTACGAGCAGTACTTC CASSSGDSRYPYEQYF
. TRBJ2-2 TRBV7-2 TRBD2 TGTGCCAGCAGCTCCTATGGGGGGACTAGACACACCGGGGAGCTGTTTTTT CASSSYGGTRHTGELFF
few TRBJ1-1 TRBV4-3 TRBD1 TGCGCCAGCAGCCGAGCGGGACAGGGGGACACTGAAGCTTTCTTT CASSRAGQGDTEAFF
. TRBJ1-1 TRBV25-1 . TGTGCCAGCAGTGTTAGGGAGTTAAGCGCTGAAGCTTTCTTT CASSVRELSAEAFF
. TRBJ2-7 TRBV6-5 TRBD2 TGTGCCAGCAGTTACCTCTTAGGCGGGGGTCCCTACGAGCAGTACTTC CASSYLLGGGPYEQYF
. TRBJ1-2 TRBV18 TRBD1 TGTGCCAGCTCACCACGACAGGGGGCGCTTGGCTACACCTTC CASSPRQGALGYTF
. TRBJ1-2 TRBV6-6 TRBD1 TGTGCCAGCAGCCCAGGGGGGGGCTACACCTTC CASSPGGGYTF
. TRBJ2-1 TRBV6-4 TRBD2 TGTGCCAGCAGTGACAAAGCGGGGGGGCACAATGAGCAGTTCTTC CASSDKAGGHNEQFF
. TRBJ1-1 TRBV5-1 . TGCGCCAGCAGCTTGGCGGCTCGGGAGGATGAAGCTTTCTTT CASSLAAREDEAFF
. TRBJ1-2 TRBV30 . TGTGCCTGGAACAGCCTAATCGTCGATGGCTACACCTTC CAWNSLIVDGYTF
. TRBJ1-1 TRBV5-1 . TGCGCCAGCAGCTTGGCTAAGGGCCCGGGAGGCACTGAAGCTTTCTTT CASSLAKGPGGTEAFF
once TRBJ1-4 TRBV18 TRBD1 TGTGCCAGCTCACACGGACAGGTCCTTAATGAAAAACTGTTTTTT CASSHGQVLNEKLFF
few TRBJ1-1 TRBV5-1 . TGCGCCAGCCCCCCCGGGGGGGGAGACACTGAAGCTTTCTTT CASPPGGGDTEAFF
. TRBJ1-1 TRBV27 TRBD1 TGTGCCAGCAGACAGGGGATGTACACTGAAGCTTTCTTT CASRQGMYTEAFF
. TRBJ2-7 TRBV18 . TGTGCCAGCTCACCTATTGAGGGAGGCGCCTACGAGCAGTACTTC CASSPIEGGAYEQYF